The T cell receptor beta chain described here comes from a study of blood T cell repertoires in COVID-19. Study as a whole: The United States, Italy and Spain provided the acute and convalescent COVID-19 samples.

Libraries were prepared by immunoSEQ multiplex PCR; TCRdb keeps only in-frame clonotypes and omits some of them. Of around 480,000 clones listed, about 87% are singletons. The CDR3 is 11 residues long. The germline CDR1 and CDR2 sequences are GTSNPN and SVGIG (reference sequence). Trimming took off 4 bases at V and 4 bases at J, with 7 bases between the two ends. Sample: peripheral blood. This receptor was identified in a woman aged 45-60 years with COVID-19, enrolled during active disease. V is TRBV30 and J is TRBJ1-2; perhaps TRBD1 as D (6 bases). As DNA, the CDR3 is TGTGCCTGGAACAGGGTCTATGGCTACACCTTC. Encoded protein: CAWNRVYGYTF.